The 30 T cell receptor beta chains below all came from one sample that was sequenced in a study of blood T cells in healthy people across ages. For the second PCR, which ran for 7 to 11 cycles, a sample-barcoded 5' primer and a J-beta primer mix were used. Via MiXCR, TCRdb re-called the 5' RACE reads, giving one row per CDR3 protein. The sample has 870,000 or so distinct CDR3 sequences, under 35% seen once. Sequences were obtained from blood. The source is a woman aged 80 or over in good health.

The CDR3 sequence is CSASSGGLIPRGETQYF. The CDR3 nucleotides read TGCAGTGCTAGCTCGGGGGGGCTCATCCCACGAGGAGAGACCCAGTACTTC. V gene TRBV20-1 combines with J gene TRBJ2-5; 8 bases align to TRBD2. This CDR3 is 17 amino acids long. Germline CDR1 is DFQATT and CDR2 is SNEGSKA (reference sequence). V was clipped by 3 bases and J by 4 bases; unmatched bases: 16.

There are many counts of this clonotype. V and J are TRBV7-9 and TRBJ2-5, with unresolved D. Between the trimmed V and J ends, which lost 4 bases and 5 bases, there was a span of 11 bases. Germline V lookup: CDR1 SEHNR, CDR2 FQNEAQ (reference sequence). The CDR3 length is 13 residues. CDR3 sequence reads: CASSYRTLETQYF. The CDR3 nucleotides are TGTGCCAGCAGCTACCGGACCCTTGAGACCCAGTACTTC.

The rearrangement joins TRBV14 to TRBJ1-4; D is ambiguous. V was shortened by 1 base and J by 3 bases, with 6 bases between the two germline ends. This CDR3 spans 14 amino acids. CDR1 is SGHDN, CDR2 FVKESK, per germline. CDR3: CASSQVGSNEKLFF. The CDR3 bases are TGTGCCAGCAGCCAAGTCGGCTCTAATGAAAAACTGTTTTTT.

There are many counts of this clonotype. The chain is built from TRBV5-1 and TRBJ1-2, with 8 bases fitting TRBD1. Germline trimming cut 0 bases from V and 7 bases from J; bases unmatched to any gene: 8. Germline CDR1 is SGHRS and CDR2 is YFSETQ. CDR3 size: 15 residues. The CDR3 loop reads CASSLVRTGISGYTF. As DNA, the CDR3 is TGCGCCAGCAGCTTGGTCCGGACAGGGATCAGTGGCTACACCTTC.

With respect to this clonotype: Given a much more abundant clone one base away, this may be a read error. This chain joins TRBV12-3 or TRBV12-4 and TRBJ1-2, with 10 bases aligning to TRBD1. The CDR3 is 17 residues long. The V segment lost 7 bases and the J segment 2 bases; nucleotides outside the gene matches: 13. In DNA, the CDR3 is TGTGCCAGCAATTTTCGACAGGGGGCGCGTATGAACTATGGCTACACCTTC. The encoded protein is CASNFRQGARMNYGYTF.

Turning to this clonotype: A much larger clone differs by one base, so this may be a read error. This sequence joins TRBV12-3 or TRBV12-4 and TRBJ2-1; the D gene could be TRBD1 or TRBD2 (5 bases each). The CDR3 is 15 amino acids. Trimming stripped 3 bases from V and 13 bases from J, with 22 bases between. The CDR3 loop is CASSFMTVLGETQFF. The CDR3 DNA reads TGTGCCAGCAGTTTCATGACGGTGCTGGGGGAGACCCAGTTCTTC.

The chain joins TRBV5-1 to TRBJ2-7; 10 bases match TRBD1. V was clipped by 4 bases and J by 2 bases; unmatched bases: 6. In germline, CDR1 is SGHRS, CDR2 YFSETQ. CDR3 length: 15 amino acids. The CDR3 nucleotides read TGCGCCAGCAGCCCACCGGGACAGGGGCCCTACGAGCAGTACTTC. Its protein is CASSPPGQGPYEQYF. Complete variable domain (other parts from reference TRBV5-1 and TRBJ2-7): KAGVTQTPRYLIKTRGQQVTLSCSPISGHRSVSWYQQTPGQGLQFLFEYFSETQRNKGNFPGRFSGRQFSNSRSEMNVSTLELGDSALYLCASSPPGQGPYEQYFGPGTRLTVT.

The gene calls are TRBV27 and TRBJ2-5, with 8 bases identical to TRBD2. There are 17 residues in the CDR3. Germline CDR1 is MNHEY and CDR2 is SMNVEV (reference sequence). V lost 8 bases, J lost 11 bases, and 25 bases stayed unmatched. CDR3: CASGNRRTSGRHNEQYF. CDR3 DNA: TGTGCCAGCGGTAACAGACGCACTAGCGGAAGACACAATGAGCAGTACTTC.

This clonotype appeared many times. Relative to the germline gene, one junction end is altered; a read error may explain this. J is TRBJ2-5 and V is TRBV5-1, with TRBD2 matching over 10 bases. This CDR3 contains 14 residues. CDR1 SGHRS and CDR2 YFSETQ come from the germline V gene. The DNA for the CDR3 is TGTGCCAGCAGCTCTAGCGGGGGTCAAGAGACCCAGTACTTC. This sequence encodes CASSSSGGQETQYF.

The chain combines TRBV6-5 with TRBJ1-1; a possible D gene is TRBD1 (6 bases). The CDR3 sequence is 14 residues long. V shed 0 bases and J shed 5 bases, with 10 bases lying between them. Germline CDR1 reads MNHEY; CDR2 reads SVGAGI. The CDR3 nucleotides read TGTGCCAGCAGTTACTCGCAGGGGAGGACTGAAGCTTTCTTT. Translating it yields CASSYSQGRTEAFF.

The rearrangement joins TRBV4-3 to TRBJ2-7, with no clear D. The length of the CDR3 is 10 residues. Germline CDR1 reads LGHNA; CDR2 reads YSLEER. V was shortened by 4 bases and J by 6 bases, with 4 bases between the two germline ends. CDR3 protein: CASSPVEQYF. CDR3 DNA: TGCGCCAGCAGCCCAGTCGAGCAGTACTTC.

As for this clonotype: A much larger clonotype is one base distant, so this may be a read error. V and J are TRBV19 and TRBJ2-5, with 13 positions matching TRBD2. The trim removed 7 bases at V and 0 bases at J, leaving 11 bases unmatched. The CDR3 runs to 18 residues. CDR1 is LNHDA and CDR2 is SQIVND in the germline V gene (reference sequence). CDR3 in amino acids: CASIRNRLAGGNQETQYF. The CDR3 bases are TGTGCCAGTATTCGTAACCGACTAGCGGGGGGTAACCAAGAGACCCAGTACTTC.

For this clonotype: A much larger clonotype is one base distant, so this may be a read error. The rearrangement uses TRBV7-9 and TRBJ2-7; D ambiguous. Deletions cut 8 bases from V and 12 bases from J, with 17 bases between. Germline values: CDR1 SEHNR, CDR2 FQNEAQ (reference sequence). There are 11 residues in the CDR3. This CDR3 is CASQPEAVLYF. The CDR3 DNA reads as TGTGCCAGCCAACCAGAGGCAGTCTTGTACTTC.

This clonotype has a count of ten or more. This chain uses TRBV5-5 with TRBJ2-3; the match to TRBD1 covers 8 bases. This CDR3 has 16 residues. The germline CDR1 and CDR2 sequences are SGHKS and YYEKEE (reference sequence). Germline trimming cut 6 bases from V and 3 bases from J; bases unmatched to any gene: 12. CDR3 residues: CASIQRLGQGTDTQYF. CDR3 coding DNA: TGTGCCAGCATCCAAAGACTAGGACAGGGTACAGATACGCAGTATTTT.

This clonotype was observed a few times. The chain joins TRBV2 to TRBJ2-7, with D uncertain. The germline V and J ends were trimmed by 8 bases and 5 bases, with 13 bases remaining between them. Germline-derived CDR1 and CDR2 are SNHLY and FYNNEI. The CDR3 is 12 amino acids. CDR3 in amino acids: CASQFGSNEQYF. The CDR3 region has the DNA TGTGCCAGCCAATTTGGTAGCAACGAGCAGTACTTC.

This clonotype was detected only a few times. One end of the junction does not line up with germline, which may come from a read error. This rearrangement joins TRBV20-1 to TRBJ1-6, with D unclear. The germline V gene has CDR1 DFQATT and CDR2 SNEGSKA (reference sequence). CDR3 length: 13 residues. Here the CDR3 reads CSASLRVDSPPHF. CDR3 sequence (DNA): TGCAGTGCTAGTTTAAGGGTTGACTCACCCCCCCACTTT.

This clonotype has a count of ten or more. The CDR3 loop reads CASMVGGANVLTF. The DNA for the CDR3 is TGTGCCAGCATGGTTGGAGGGGCCAACGTCCTGACTTTC. This sequence joins TRBV6-1 and TRBJ2-6; D gene uncertain. V shed 7 bases and J shed 4 bases, with 8 bases lying between them. The CDR3 is 13 residues long. CDR1 is MNHNS, CDR2 SASEGT, per germline.

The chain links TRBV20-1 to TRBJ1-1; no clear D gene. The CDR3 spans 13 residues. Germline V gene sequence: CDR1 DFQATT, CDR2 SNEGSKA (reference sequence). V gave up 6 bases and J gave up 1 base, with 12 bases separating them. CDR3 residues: CSAPAGRNTEAFF. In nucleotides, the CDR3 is TGCAGTGCCCCCGCGGGAAGGAACACTGAAGCTTTCTTT.

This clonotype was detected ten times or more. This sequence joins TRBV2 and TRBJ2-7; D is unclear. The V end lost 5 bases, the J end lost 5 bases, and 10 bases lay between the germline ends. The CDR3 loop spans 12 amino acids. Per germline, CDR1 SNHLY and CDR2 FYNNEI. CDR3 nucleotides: TGTGCCAGCAGTCAACCGCCGAACGAGCAGTACTTC. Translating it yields CASSQPPNEQYF. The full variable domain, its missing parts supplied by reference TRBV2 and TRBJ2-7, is EPEVTQTPSHQVTQMGQEVILRCVPISNHLYFYWYRQILGQKVEFLVSFYNNEISEKSEIFDDQFSVERPDGSNFTLKIRSTKLEDSAMYFCASSQPPNEQYFGPGTRLTVT.

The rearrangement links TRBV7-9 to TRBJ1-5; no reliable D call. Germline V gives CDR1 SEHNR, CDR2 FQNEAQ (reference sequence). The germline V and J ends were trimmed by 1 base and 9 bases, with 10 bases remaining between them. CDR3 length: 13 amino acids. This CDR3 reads CASSLGGQTPQHF. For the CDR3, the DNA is TGTGCCAGCAGCTTAGGGGGTCAGACGCCCCAGCATTTT.

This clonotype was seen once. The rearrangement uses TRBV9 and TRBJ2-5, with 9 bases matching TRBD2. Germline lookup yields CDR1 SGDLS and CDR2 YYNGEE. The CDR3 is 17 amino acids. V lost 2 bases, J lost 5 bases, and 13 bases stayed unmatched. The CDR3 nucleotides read TGTGCCAGCAGCGTGACGCTTGGCGGGGGGGCCTTGGAGACCCAGTACTTC. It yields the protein CASSVTLGGGALETQYF.

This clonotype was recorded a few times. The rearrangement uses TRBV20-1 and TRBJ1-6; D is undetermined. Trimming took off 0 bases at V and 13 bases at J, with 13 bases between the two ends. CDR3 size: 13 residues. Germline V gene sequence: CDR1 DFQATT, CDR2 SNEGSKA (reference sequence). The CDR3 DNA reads TGCAGTGCTAGAGATAATGGGCCCGCCCCCCTCCACTTT. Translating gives CSARDNGPAPLHF.

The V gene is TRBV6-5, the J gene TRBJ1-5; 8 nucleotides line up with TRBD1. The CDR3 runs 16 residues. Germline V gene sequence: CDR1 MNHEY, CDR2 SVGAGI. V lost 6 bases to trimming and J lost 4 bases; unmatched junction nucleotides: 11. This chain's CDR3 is CASSPWQGAGNQPQHF. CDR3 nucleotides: TGTGCCAGCAGCCCCTGGCAGGGGGCGGGTAATCAGCCCCAGCATTTT.

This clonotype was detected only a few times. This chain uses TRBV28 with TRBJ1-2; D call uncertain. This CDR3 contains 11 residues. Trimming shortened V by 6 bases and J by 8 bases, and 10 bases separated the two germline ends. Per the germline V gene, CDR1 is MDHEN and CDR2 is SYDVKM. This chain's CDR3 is CASSSNLGYTF. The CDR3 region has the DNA TGTGCCAGCAGCTCGAACTTGGGCTACACCTTC.

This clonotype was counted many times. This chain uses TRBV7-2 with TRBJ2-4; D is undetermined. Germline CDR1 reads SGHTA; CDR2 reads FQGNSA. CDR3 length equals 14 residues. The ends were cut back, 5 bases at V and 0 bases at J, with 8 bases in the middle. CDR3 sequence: CASSVQLAKNIQYF. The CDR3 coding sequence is TGTGCCAGCAGCGTACAGCTAGCCAAAAACATTCAGTACTTC.

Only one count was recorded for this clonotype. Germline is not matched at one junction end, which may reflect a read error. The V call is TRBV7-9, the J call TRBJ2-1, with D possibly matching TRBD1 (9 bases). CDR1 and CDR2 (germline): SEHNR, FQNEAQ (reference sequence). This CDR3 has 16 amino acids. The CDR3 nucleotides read TGTGCCAGTAGCTTAGCGGGGATAGGACAGGGGAATGAGCAGTTCTTC. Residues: CASSLAGIGQGNEQFF. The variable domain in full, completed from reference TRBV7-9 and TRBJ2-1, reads DTGVSQNPRHKITKRGQNVTFRCDPISEHNRLYWYRQTLGQGPEFLTYFQNEAQLEKSRLLSDRFSAERPKGSFSTLEIQRTEQGDSAMYLCASSLAGIGQGNEQFFGPGTRLTVL.

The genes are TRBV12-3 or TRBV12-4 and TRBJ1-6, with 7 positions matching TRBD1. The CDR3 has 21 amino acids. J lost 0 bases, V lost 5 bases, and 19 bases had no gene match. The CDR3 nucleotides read TGTGCCAGCAGTCGCCGGGACAGCCTTTTCTCCCGGAGCTCCTATAATTCACCCCTCCACTTT. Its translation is CASSRRDSLFSRSSYNSPLHF.

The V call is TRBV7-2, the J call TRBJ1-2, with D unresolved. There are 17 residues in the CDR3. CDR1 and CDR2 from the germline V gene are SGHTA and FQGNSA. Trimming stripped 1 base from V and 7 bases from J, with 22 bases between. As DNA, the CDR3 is TGTGCCAGCAGCTTAGTTGAGGGTCGGCAGTCCCCCTCTGGCTACACCTTC. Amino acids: CASSLVEGRQSPSGYTF.

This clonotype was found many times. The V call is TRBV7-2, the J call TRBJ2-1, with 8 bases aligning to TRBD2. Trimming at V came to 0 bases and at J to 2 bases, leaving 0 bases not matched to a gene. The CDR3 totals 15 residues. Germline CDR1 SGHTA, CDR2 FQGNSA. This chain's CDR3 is CASSLASGTYNEQFF. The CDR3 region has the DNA TGTGCCAGCAGCTTAGCTAGCGGGACCTACAATGAGCAGTTCTTC.

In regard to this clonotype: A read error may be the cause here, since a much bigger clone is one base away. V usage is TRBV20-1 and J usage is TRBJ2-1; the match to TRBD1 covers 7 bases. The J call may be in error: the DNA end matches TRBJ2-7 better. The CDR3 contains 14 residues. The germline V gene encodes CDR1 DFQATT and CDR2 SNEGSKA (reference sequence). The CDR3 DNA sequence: TGCAGTGCTAACGGGGACAGCTCCTACAATGAGCAGTACTTC. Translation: CSANGDSSYNEQYF.